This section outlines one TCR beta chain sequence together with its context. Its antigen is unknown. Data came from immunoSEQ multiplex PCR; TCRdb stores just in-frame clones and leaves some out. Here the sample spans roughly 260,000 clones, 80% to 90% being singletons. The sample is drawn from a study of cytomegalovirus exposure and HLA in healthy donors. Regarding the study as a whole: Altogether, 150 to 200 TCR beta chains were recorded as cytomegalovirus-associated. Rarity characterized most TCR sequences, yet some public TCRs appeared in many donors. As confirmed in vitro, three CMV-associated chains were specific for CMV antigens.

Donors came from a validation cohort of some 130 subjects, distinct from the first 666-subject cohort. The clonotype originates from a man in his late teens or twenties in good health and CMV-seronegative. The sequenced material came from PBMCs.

The CDR3 nucleotides read TGTGCCGCCACTGGGGGGGAGACCCAGTACTTC. This sequence encodes CAATGGETQYF. The gene calls are TRBV28 and TRBJ2-5, with TRBD2 as a possible D gene (6 bases). Trimming shortened V by 11 bases and J by 5 bases, and 12 bases separated the two germline ends. This CDR3 is 11 amino acids long. Per the germline V gene, CDR1 is MDHEN and CDR2 is SYDVKM. The variable domain in full, with the rest retrieved from reference TRBV28 and TRBJ2-5, is DVKVTQSSRYLVKRTGEKVFLECVQDMDHENMFWYRQDPGLGLRLIYFSYDVKMKEKGDIPEGYSVSREKKERFSLILESASTNQTSMYLCAATGGETQYFGPGTRLLVL.